Below, 14 T cell receptor beta chains from the same sample are listed, as sequenced in a study of early T cells in non-severe SARS-CoV-2 infection. TCRdb re-called the 5' RACE reads with MiXCR, one entry per CDR3 protein. The sample comprises under 85,000 distinct CDR3 sequences, over 10% of which are singletons, and roughly 5.3% rests with the top ten. The sequenced sample was whole blood. The receptors come from an adult who was a healthcare worker with PCR-confirmed SARS-CoV-2 infection or an uninfected control (not recorded which).

In its sample, this clonotype was seen many times. This chain uses TRBV18 with TRBJ2-3; possible D gene TRBD1, 5 bases. V was trimmed by 2 bases and J by 4 bases, leaving 10 bases between them. This CDR3 contains 14 residues. Germline V CDR1 and CDR2: KGHSH, LQKENI. CDR3 loop: CASSPGAIPDTQYF. The CDR3 DNA reads as TGTGCCAGCTCACCAGGGGCGATCCCAGATACGCAGTATTTT.

J is TRBJ2-5 and V is TRBV2, with 10 bases matching TRBD1. The CDR3 length is 15 residues. Trimming at V came to 4 bases and at J to 4 bases, leaving 6 bases not matched to a gene. Germline V gene sequence: CDR1 SNHLY, CDR2 FYNNEI. DNA for the CDR3: TGTGCCAGCAGTGCTTCGACAGGGGGCCTAGAGACCCAGTACTTC. Residues: CASSASTGGLETQYF. The whole variable domain, filled in from reference TRBV2 and TRBJ2-5, reads EPEVTQTPSHQVTQMGQEVILRCVPISNHLYFYWYRQILGQKVEFLVSFYNNEISEKSEIFDDQFSVERPDGSNFTLKIRSTKLEDSAMYFCASSASTGGLETQYFGPGTRLLVL.

This clonotype showed up just a few times. This chain links TRBV14 with TRBJ2-5; the D gene is possibly TRBD1 (5 bases). This CDR3 is 15 amino acids long. V was cut by 0 bases and J by 4 bases, with 12 bases left in between. The germline CDR1 and CDR2 sequences are SGHDN and FVKESK. The CDR3 loop reads CASSQDDSVRETQYF. The DNA of the CDR3 is TGTGCCAGCAGCCAAGACGACAGCGTCAGAGAGACCCAGTACTTC.

This clonotype showed up just a few times. The chain carries TRBV6-2 or TRBV6-3 and TRBJ2-2; TRBD1 is a possible D gene (7 bases). The CDR3 spans 14 residues. Trimming pared 6 bases from V and 4 bases from J, leaving 12 bases between. Germline CDR1 and CDR2: MNHEY and SVGEGT. The CDR3 is CASRGTAGTGELFF. The DNA of the CDR3 is TGTGCCAGCAGAGGGACAGCGGGCACCGGGGAGCTGTTTTTT.

This clonotype was recorded at least ten times. This rearrangement joins TRBV7-9 to TRBJ1-2; D unresolved. The CDR3 runs 15 residues. V was pared by 1 base and J by 2 bases, with 11 bases between. Germline V gene data show CDR1 as SEHNR and CDR2 as FQNEAQ (reference sequence). This chain's CDR3 is CASSLVFGENYGYTF. The CDR3 bases are TGTGCCAGCAGCTTAGTTTTCGGGGAAAACTATGGCTACACCTTC.

This clonotype was detected only a few times. This chain links TRBV20-1 with TRBJ2-5; tentative D call: TRBD2 (6 bases). With 3 bases removed from V and 7 bases from J, the gap between germline ends came to 12 bases. CDR1 DFQATT and CDR2 SNEGSKA come from the germline V gene (reference sequence). CDR3 size: 12 residues. CDR3 DNA: TGCAGTGCTAGCACTAGCATTGGGACCCAGTACTTC. This codes for CSASTSIGTQYF.

Concerning this clonotype: A much larger clone is a single base away; this may be a read error. This chain links TRBV6-5 with TRBJ1-1; tentative D call: TRBD1 (5 bases). The CDR3 length is 13 residues. Trimming took 6 bases from V and 3 from J, leaving 11 bases between them. Germline V CDR1 and CDR2: MNHEY, SVGAGI. The CDR3 here is CASSRRQYTEAFF. CDR3 DNA: TGTGCCAGCAGCCGTAGACAGTACACTGAAGCTTTCTTT.

This clonotype was observed many times. The chain has TRBV21-1 and TRBJ1-1. TRBV21-1 is classified as a pseudogene. This CDR3 spans 13 amino acids. The CDR3 loop is CASSKGSYTEAFF. The CDR3 DNA reads TGTGCCAGCAGCAAAGGTAGTTACACTGAAGCTTTCTTT.

This clonotype was picked up many times. The chain employs TRBV20-1 and TRBJ1-1; D remains ambiguous. The CDR3 extends over 12 amino acids. Trimming pared 7 bases from V and 0 bases from J, leaving 9 bases between. Germline V gene sequence: CDR1 DFQATT, CDR2 SNEGSKA (reference sequence). The CDR3 loop is CSDGQLNTEAFF. The CDR3 region has the DNA TGCAGTGACGGGCAGCTGAACACTGAAGCTTTCTTT.

In its sample, this clonotype was seen a few times. The V gene is TRBV6-2 or TRBV6-3, the J gene TRBJ2-2; TRBD2 matches 8 bases. The CDR3 totals 14 residues. Trimming removed 6 bases from V and 5 bases from J; junction bases left unmatched: 5. The germline CDR1 and CDR2 sequences are MNHEY and SVGEGT. The CDR3 region has the DNA TGTGCCAGCAGAGGACTAGCAGGGACCGGGGAGCTGTTTTTT. Translating it yields CASRGLAGTGELFF.

This clonotype was found a few times. The chain carries TRBV2 and TRBJ1-5, with D uncertain. This CDR3 has 13 residues. V lost 6 bases, J lost 1 base, and 7 bases lay in between. In germline, CDR1 is SNHLY, CDR2 FYNNEI. The chain's CDR3 is CASRADSNQPQHF. DNA of the CDR3: TGTGCCAGCAGAGCGGACAGCAATCAGCCCCAGCATTTT.

This clonotype was counted between two and nine times. The chain combines TRBV14 with TRBJ2-7, with 8 bases matching TRBD1. The CDR3 is 14 amino acids. Per germline, CDR1 SGHDN and CDR2 FVKESK. J lost 7 bases, V lost 6 bases, and 11 bases had no gene match. The CDR3: CASRQTGESREQYF. CDR3 DNA: TGTGCCAGCAGACAGACAGGGGAAAGCAGAGAGCAGTACTTC.

The chain uses TRBV12-3 or TRBV12-4 and TRBJ1-2; D remains unclear. This CDR3 is built from 12 residues. With 5 bases removed from V and 12 bases from J, the gap between germline ends came to 16 bases. CDR3 residues: CASSQTPVTDTF. CDR3 coding DNA: TGTGCCAGCAGTCAGACACCGGTTACGGACACCTTC.

The chain links TRBV3-1 to TRBJ2-7, with D possibly being TRBD1 (5 bases). The CDR3 sequence is 13 residues long. Germline assignment: CDR1 LGHDT and CDR2 YNNKEL (reference sequence). V lost 4 bases and J lost 1, with 8 bases in between. The CDR3 coding sequence is TGTGCCAGCAGCCGCAGGGTTTCCTACGAGCAGTACTTC. Protein sequence: CASSRRVSYEQYF.